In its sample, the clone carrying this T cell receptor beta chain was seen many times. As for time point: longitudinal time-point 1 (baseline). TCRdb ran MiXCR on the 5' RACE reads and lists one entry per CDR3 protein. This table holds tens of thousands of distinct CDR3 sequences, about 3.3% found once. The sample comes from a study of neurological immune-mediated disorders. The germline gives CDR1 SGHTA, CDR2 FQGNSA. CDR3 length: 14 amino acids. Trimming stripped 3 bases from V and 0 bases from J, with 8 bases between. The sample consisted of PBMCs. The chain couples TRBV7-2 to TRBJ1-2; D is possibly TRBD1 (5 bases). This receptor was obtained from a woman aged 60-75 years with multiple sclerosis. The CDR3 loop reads CASSFMTANYGYTF. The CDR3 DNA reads TGTGCCAGCAGCTTCATGACAGCTAACTATGGCTACACCTTC.